Detailed here is one T cell receptor (beta chain). The data were obtained in a study of T cell changes during pregnancy in multiple sclerosis. Sequencing was performed with immunoSEQ multiplex PCR; in TCRdb, only in-frame clones are kept and a portion is missing. The data contain 50,000 to 75,000 clones, 85% to 95% of them singletons. Germline-derived CDR1 and CDR2 are SGHRS and YFSETQ. V gave up 0 bases and J gave up 8 bases; unmatched junction bases: 16. The CDR3 loop spans 20 amino acids. The receptor was isolated from a female donor with multiple sclerosis, enrolled in a pregnancy study. Sample: CD8+ T cells from peripheral blood mononuclear cells, taken in the third trimester of pregnancy. The chain joins TRBV5-1 to TRBJ2-1; 14 nucleotides line up with TRBD2. In DNA, the CDR3 is TGCGCCAGCAGCTTGGGTGGGACTAGCGGGAGTTGGGTTCTACGCGATGAGCAGTTCTTC. It translates to CASSLGGTSGSWVLRDEQFF.